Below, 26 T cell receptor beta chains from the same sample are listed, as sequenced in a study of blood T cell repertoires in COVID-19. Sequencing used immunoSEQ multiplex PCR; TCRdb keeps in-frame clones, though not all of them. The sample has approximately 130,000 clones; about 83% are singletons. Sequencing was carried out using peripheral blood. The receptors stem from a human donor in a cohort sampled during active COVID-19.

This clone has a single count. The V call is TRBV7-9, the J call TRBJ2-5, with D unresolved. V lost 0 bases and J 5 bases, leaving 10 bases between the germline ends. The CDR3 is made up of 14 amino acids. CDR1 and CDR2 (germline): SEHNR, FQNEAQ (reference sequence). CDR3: CASSLAPRGETQYF. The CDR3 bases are TGTGCCAGCAGCTTAGCGCCCAGAGGCGAGACCCAGTACTTC.

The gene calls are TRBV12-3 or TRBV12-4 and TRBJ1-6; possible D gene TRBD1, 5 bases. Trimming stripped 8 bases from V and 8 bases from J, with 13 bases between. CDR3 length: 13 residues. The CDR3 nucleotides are TGTGCCAGCGCGGGGGAACAATATTCACCCCTCCACTTT. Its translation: CASAGEQYSPLHF.

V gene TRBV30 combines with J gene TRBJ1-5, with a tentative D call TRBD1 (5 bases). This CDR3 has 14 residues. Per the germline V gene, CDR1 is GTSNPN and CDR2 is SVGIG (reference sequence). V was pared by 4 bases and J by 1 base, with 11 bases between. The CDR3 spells CAWNSGSSNQPQHF. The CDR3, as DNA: TGTGCCTGGAATTCAGGGTCGAGCAATCAGCCCCAGCATTTT.

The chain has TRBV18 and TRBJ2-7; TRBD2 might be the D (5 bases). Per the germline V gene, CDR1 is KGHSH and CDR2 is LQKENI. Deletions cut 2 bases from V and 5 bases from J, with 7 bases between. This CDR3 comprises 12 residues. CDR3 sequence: CASSPMRDEQYF. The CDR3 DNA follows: TGTGCCAGCTCACCAATGAGGGACGAGCAGTACTTC.

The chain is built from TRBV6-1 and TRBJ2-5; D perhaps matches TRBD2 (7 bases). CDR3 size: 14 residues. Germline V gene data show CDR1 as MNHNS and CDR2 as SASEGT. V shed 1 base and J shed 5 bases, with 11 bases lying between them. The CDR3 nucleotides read TGTGCCAGCAGTGAAGGGGGGGGCGGGGAGACCCAGTACTTC. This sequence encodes CASSEGGGGETQYF.

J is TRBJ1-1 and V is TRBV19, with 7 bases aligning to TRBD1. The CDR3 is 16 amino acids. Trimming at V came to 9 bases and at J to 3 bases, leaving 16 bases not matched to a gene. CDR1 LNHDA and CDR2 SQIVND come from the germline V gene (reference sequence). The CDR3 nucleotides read TGTGCCAGCAACTCACCTCGGACAGGCGGGGACACTGAAGCTTTCTTT. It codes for CASNSPRTGGDTEAFF.

In DNA form, the CDR3 reads TGTGCCTGGAAACCCCCGAGTACTAGCGGCTCCTACGAGCAGTACTTC. The encoded protein is CAWKPPSTSGSYEQYF. The rearrangement joins TRBV30 to TRBJ2-7; 8 nucleotides align to TRBD2. Germline loops: CDR1 GTSNPN, CDR2 SVGIG (reference sequence). J gave up 0 bases and V 4 bases, and 11 bases lay outside the gene matches. This CDR3 spans 16 amino acids. The full variable domain, rest sourced from reference TRBV30 and TRBJ2-7, is SQTIHQWPATLVQPVGSPLSLECTVEGTSNPNLYWYRQAAGRGLQLLFYSVGIGQISSEVPQNLSASRPQDRQFILSSKKLLLSDSGFYLCAWKPPSTSGSYEQYFGPGTRLTVT.

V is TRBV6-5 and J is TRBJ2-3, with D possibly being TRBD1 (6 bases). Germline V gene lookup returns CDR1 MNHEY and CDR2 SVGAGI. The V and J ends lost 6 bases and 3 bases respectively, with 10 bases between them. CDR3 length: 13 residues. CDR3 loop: CASRKDSTDTQYF. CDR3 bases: TGTGCCAGCAGAAAGGACAGTACAGATACGCAGTATTTT.

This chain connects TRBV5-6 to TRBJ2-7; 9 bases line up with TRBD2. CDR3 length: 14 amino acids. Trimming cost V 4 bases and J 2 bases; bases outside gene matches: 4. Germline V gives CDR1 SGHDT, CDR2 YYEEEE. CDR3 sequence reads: CASSRSGGTYEQYF. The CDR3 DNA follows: TGTGCCAGCAGCCGGAGCGGGGGGACCTACGAGCAGTACTTC.

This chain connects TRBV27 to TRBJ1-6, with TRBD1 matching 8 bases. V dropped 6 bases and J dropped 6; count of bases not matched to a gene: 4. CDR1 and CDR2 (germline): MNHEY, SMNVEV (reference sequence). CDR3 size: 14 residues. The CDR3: CASRPGTGNSPLHF. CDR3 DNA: TGTGCCAGCAGACCCGGGACAGGTAATTCACCCCTCCACTTT.

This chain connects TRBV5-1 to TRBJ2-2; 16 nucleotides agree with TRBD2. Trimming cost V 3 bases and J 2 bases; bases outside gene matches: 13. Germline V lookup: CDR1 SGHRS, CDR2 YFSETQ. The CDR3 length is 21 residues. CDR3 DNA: TGCGCCAGCAGCTCCCGGCCTCTGGGACTAGCGGGGGGGCAAAACACCGGGGAGCTGTTTTTT. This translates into CASSSRPLGLAGGQNTGELFF. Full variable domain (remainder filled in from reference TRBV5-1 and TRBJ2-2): KAGVTQTPRYLIKTRGQQVTLSCSPISGHRSVSWYQQTPGQGLQFLFEYFSETQRNKGNFPGRFSGRQFSNSRSEMNVSTLELGDSALYLCASSSRPLGLAGGQNTGELFFGEGSRLTVL.

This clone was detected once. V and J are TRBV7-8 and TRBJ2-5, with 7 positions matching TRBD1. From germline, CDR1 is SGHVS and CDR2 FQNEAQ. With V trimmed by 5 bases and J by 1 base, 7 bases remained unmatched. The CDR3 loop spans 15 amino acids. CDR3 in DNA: TGTGCCAGCAGCAGCGGACAGGTGATCCAAGAGACCCAGTACTTC. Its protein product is CASSSGQVIQETQYF.

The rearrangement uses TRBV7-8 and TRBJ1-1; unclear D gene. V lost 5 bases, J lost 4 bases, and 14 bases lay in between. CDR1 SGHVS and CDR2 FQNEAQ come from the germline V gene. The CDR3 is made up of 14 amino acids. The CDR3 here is CASSPGREGTEAFF. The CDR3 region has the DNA TGTGCCAGCAGCCCAGGCCGGGAGGGCACTGAAGCTTTCTTT.

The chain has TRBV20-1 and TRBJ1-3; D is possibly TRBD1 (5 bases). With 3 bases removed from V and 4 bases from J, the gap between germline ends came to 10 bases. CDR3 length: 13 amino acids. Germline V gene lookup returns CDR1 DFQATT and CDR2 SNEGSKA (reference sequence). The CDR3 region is CSASAGDGNTIYF. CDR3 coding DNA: TGCAGTGCTAGTGCGGGGGACGGAAACACCATATATTTT.

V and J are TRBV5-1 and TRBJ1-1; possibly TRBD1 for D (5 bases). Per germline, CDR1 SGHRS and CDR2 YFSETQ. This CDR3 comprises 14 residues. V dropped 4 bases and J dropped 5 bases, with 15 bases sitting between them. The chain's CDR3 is CASSLNGGETEAFF. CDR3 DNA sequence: TGCGCCAGCAGCCTCAACGGGGGGGAAACTGAAGCTTTCTTT.

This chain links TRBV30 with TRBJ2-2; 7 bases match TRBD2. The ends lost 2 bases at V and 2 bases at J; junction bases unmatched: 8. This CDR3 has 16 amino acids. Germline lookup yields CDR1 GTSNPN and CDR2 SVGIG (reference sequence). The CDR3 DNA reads TGTGCCTGGAGTCACTTGGGGGGGGTAAACACCGGGGAGCTGTTTTTT. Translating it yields CAWSHLGGVNTGELFF. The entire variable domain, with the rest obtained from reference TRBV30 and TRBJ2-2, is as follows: SQTIHQWPATLVQPVGSPLSLECTVEGTSNPNLYWYRQAAGRGLQLLFYSVGIGQISSEVPQNLSASRPQDRQFILSSKKLLLSDSGFYLCAWSHLGGVNTGELFFGEGSRLTVL.

The CDR3 is CASSEGRLAGEGQETQYF. DNA for the CDR3: TGTGCCAGCAGTGAAGGGCGACTAGCGGGGGAGGGGCAAGAGACCCAGTACTTC. V usage is TRBV6-1 and J usage is TRBJ2-5; 12 bases align to TRBD2. Germline CDR1 and CDR2: MNHNS and SASEGT. V lost 1 base and J lost 2; bases outside the gene matches: 8. The CDR3 extends over 18 amino acids.

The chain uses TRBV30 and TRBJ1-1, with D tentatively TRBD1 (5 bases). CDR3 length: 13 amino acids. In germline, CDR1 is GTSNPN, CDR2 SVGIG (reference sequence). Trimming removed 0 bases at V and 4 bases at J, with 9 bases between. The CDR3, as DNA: TGTGCCTGGAGTGTAGGTCAGGGCACTGAAGCTTTCTTT. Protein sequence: CAWSVGQGTEAFF.

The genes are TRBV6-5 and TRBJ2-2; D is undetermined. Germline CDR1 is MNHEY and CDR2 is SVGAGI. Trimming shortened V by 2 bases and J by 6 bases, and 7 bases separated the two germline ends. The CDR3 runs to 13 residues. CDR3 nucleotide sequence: TGTGCCAGCAGTTACCCGCGGCCCGGGGAGCTGTTTTTT. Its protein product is CASSYPRPGELFF.

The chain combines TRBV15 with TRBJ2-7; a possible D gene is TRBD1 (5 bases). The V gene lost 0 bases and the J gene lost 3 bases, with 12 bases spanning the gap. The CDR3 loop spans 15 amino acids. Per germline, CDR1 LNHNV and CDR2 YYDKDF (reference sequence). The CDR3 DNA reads TGTGCCACCAGCAGAGACGATCAGGGCGGCTACGAGCAGTACTTC. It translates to CATSRDDQGGYEQYF.

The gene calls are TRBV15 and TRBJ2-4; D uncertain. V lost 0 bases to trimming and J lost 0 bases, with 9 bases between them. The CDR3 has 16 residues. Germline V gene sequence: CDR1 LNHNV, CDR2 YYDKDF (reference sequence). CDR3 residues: CATSRDRSLAKNIQYF. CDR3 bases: TGTGCCACCAGCAGAGATAGGAGTTTAGCCAAAAACATTCAGTACTTC.

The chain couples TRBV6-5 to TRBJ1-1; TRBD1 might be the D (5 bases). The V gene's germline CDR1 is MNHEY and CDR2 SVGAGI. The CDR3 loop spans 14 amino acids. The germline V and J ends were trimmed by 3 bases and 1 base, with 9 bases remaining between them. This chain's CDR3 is CASSYGRGNTEAFF. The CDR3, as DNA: TGTGCCAGCAGTTATGGTAGGGGGAACACTGAAGCTTTCTTT.

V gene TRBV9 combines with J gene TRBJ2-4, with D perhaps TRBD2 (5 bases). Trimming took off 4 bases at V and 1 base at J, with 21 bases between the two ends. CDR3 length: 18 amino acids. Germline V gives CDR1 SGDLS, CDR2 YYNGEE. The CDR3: CASSPRAEVRLAKNIQYF. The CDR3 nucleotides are TGTGCCAGCAGCCCTCGAGCGGAAGTCCGGTTGGCCAAAAACATTCAGTACTTC.

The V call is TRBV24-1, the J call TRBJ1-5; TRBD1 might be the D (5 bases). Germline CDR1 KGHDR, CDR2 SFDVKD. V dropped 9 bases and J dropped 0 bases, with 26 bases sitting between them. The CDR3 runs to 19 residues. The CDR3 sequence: CATPRARRQLISSNQPQHF. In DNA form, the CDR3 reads TGTGCCACCCCCCGAGCCCGCCGACAGCTGATATCTAGCAATCAGCCCCAGCATTTT.

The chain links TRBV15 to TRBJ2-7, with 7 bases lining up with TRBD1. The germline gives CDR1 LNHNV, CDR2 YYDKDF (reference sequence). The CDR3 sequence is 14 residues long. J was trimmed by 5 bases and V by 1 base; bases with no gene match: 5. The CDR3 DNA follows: TGTGCCACCAGCAGAGTCGACAGGGTAGACGAGCAGTACTTC. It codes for CATSRVDRVDEQYF.

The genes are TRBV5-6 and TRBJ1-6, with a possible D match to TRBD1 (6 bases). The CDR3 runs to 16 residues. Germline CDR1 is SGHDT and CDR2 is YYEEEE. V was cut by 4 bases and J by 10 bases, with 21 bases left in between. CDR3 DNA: TGTGCCAGCAGCCGGATCACTACAGGGAGTCCCTCACCCCTCCACTTT. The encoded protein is CASSRITTGSPSPLHF.